The rows below give T cell receptor beta chains drawn from one sample of a study of cytomegalovirus exposure and HLA in healthy donors. Measured with immunoSEQ multiplex PCR; TCRdb has only the in-frame clones, and not every one. This sample has 150,000 or so clones; 74% occur once, and the top ten carry 2.1%. The source material was PBMCs. These receptors were obtained from a man younger than 45 in good health and CMV-seronegative. The CDR3 runs from the conserved cysteine through the conserved F or W. D genes are given only for firm matches. Size is stated for part of the rows, as once, few or many counts, or as a class when the clone is expanded.

.	TRBJ2-5	TRBV7-9	.	CASSRAFVEETQYF	TGTGCCAGCAGCAGAGCGTTCGTAGAAGAGACCCAGTACTTC
TRBD1	TRBJ2-5	TRBV10-3	.	CAISRDRKETQYF	TGTGCCATCAGCCGGGACAGAAAAGAGACCCAGTACTTC
TRBD1	TRBJ1-1	TRBV2	.	CASSRDRGDTEAFF	TGTGCCAGCAGCCGGGACAGGGGTGACACTGAAGCTTTCTTT
.	TRBJ2-1	TRBV5-1	.	CASSFAHNEQFF	TGCGCCAGCAGCTTTGCGCACAATGAGCAGTTCTTC
.	TRBJ2-2	TRBV29-1	.	CSVVEGGHLNTGELFF	TGCAGCGTTGTAGAGGGCGGGCACCTGAACACCGGGGAGCTGTTTTTT
TRBD2	TRBJ2-5	TRBV4-2	once	CASSQDLGEGRETQYF	TGTGCCAGCAGCCAAGATCTAGGGGAGGGTCGAGAGACCCAGTACTTC
TRBD1	TRBJ2-1	TRBV2	.	CASSAGGNEQFF	TGTGCCAGCAGTGCAGGGGGCAATGAGCAGTTCTTC
.	TRBJ2-5	TRBV14	.	CASSQQAERQETQYF	TGTGCCAGCAGCCAACAAGCAGAGCGACAAGAGACCCAGTACTTC
.	TRBJ1-5	TRBV6-1	.	CASSVIPGRDSNQPQHF	TGTGCCAGCAGTGTAATCCCCGGGCGGGATAGCAATCAGCCCCAGCATTTT
.	TRBJ1-6	TRBV5-1	few	CASSLERTENNSPLHF	TGCGCCAGCAGCTTGGAGAGGACAGAAAATAATTCACCCCTCCACTTT
TRBD2	TRBJ2-7	TRBV4-2	few	CASSQDHGTRGPGEQYF	TGTGCCAGCAGCCAAGATCATGGGACTAGGGGTCCGGGAGAGCAGTACTTC
TRBD1	TRBJ1-1	TRBV7-8	.	CASSPQGRPRGTEAFF	TGTGCCAGCAGCCCACAGGGGCGTCCACGGGGGACTGAAGCTTTCTTT
.	TRBJ1-2	TRBV7-8	.	CASSLRVSDYGYTF	TGTGCCAGCAGCCTCAGGGTTTCTGACTATGGCTACACCTTC
.	TRBJ1-2	TRBV4-1	.	CASSQDSGGASGYTF	TGCGCCAGCAGCCAAGATTCTGGGGGGGCGAGCGGCTACACCTTC
.	TRBJ1-5	TRBV2	once	CASSLDRPHNQPQHF	TGTGCCAGCAGTCTAGACAGGCCACACAATCAGCCCCAGCATTTT
.	TRBJ1-2	TRBV6-5	.	CASSHGGGYGYTF	TGTGCCAGCAGTCACGGGGGAGGGTATGGCTACACCTTC
TRBD1	TRBJ2-5	TRBV18	.	CASSRDRQETQYF	TGTGCCAGCTCCCGGGACAGACAAGAGACCCAGTACTTC
.	TRBJ1-5	TRBV2	few	CASSDWGRGNQPQHF	TGTGCCAGCAGTGACTGGGGCCGGGGCAATCAGCCCCAGCATTTT
TRBD1	TRBJ2-7	TRBV4-1	.	CASSQEGQGDEQYF	TGCGCCAGCAGCCAAGAGGGACAGGGGGACGAGCAGTACTTC
.	TRBJ2-7	TRBV13	.	CASSSPYRTAATTYEQYF	TGTGCCAGCAGCTCGCCCTATAGGACAGCGGCTACAACCTACGAGCAGTACTTC
.	TRBJ2-2	TRBV30	.	CAWNAGANTGELFF	TGTGCCTGGAACGCCGGGGCGAACACCGGGGAGCTGTTTTTT
TRBD1	TRBJ2-4	TRBV6-1	.	CASKRDSPSVDIQYF	TGTGCCAGCAAAAGGGACAGCCCGTCGGTAGACATTCAGTACTTC
TRBD1	TRBJ2-2	TRBV10-3	.	CASDQGTGGTGELFF	TGTGCCAGCGATCAAGGGACAGGGGGGACCGGGGAGCTGTTTTTT
.	TRBJ1-5	TRBV2	few	CAGQTDSNQPQHF	TGTGCGGGGCAGACCGATAGCAATCAGCCCCAGCATTTT
TRBD1	TRBJ1-2	TRBV6-1	.	CASSLGGQGGYGYTF	TGTGCCAGCAGCCTCGGGGGACAGGGCGGGTATGGCTACACCTTC
TRBD1	TRBJ2-3	TRBV6-6	few	CASSYSGQEGTDTQYF	TGTGCCAGCAGTTACAGCGGACAGGAAGGCACAGATACGCAGTATTTT
TRBD1	TRBJ1-1	TRBV7-6	few	CASSLPRTGRASNTEAFF	TGTGCCAGCAGCCTACCCCGGACAGGACGGGCCTCGAACACTGAAGCTTTCTTT
.	TRBJ1-5	TRBV5-6	few	CASSLQGNQPQHF	TGTGCCAGCAGCTTGCAGGGCAATCAGCCCCAGCATTTT
.	TRBJ1-2	TRBV28	few	CASSLGLFYGYTF	TGTGCCAGCAGCCTTGGACTCTTCTATGGCTACACCTTC
.	TRBJ2-5	TRBV21-1	few	CASSNEVKEEETQYF	TGTGCCAGCAGCAATGAAGTAAAGGAGGAGGAGACCCAGTACTTC
.	TRBJ1-6	TRBV30	.	CAWSGLRGINSPLNF	TGTGCCTGGAGTGGCTTAAGGGGGATAAACTCACCCCTCAACTTT
TRBD2	TRBJ2-1	TRBV27	.	CASSPGTSTYNEQFF	TGTGCCAGCAGTCCCGGGACTAGCACCTACAATGAGCAGTTCTTC
.	TRBJ1-5	TRBV6-1	.	CASSGSTDGQPQHF	TGTGCCAGCAGTGGCAGCACCGACGGGCAGCCCCAGCATTTT
TRBD2	TRBJ2-2	TRBV19	.	CASSMGLAGGLNTGELFF	TGTGCCAGTAGTATGGGACTAGCGGGGGGGTTAAACACCGGGGAGCTGTTTTTT
TRBD2	TRBJ2-3	TRBV6-1	once	CASMTSGSTDTQYF	TGTGCCAGCATGACTAGCGGATCCACAGATACGCAGTATTTT
.	TRBJ1-5	TRBV28	once	CASSLGAGHQPQHF	TGTGCCAGCAGTTTGGGAGCGGGGCATCAGCCCCAGCATTTT
TRBD1	TRBJ1-2	TRBV28	once	CASRNQGATGYTF	TGTGCCAGCAGAAATCAGGGGGCTACTGGCTACACCTTC
.	TRBJ2-2	TRBV6-5	.	CASSYSPENTGELIF	TGTGCCAGCAGTTACTCGCCCGAGAACACCGGGGAGCTGATTTTT
.	TRBJ1-2	TRBV7-2	.	CASSLDRTGYGYTF	TGTGCCAGCAGCTTAGATCGCACAGGCTACGGCTACACCTTC
.	TRBJ1-1	TRBV2	.	CASSEGGGNTEAFF	TGTGCCAGCAGTGAAGGCGGAGGAAACACTGAAGCTTTCTTT
.	TRBJ1-5	TRBV6-1	few	CASSELHGKGGQPQNF	TGTGCCAGCAGTGAACTCCACGGGAAGGGAGGTCAGCCCCAGAATTTT
.	TRBJ1-1	TRBV9	.	CASSPSQVGGYGTEAFF	TGTGCCAGCAGCCCCTCACAGGTGGGGGGGTATGGCACTGAAGCTTTCTTT
TRBD1	TRBJ2-7	TRBV20-1	.	CSASLRTGESF	TGCAGTGCTAGTCTCCGGACAGGGGAGTCCTTC
TRBD2	TRBJ2-2	TRBV28	few	CASRGSGGACTGELFF	TGTGCCAGCAGAGGTAGCGGGGGGGCTTGCACCGGGGAGCTGTTTTTT
.	TRBJ2-2	TRBV11-2	.	CASSPGERELFF	TGTGCCAGCAGCCCTGGGGAGAGGGAGCTGTTTTTT
TRBD1	TRBJ1-3	TRBV7-2	few	CASSLTGGVNTIYF	TGTGCCAGCTCTCTGACAGGGGGCGTGAACACCATATATTTT
TRBD1	TRBJ1-3	TRBV7-2	.	CASSQRQGAGNTIYF	TGTGCCAGCAGCCAGAGACAGGGGGCAGGAAACACCATATATTTT
TRBD2	TRBJ2-1	TRBV7-2	.	CASSLVEVAGNEQFF	TGTGCCAGCAGCTTAGTAGAGGTAGCGGGGAATGAGCAGTTCTTC
TRBD2	TRBJ2-1	TRBV6-1	few	CASSEALAEYNEQFF	TGTGCCAGCAGTGAAGCACTAGCGGAGTACAATGAGCAGTTCTTC
TRBD1	TRBJ1-4	TRBV7-8	.	CASSSTTGGSEKLFF	TGTGCCAGCAGCTCAACTACAGGGGGCAGCGAAAAACTGTTTTTT
.	TRBJ2-1	TRBV7-7	once	CASSEGLNNEQFF	TGTGCCAGCAGCGAGGGACTGAACAATGAGCAGTTCTTC
.	TRBJ2-2	TRBV30	.	CAQPRGARELFF	TGTGCCCAACCTCGGGGGGCCAGGGAGCTGTTTTTT
TRBD2	TRBJ2-1	TRBV5-1	few	CASSFASGGSSYNEQFF	TGCGCCAGCAGCTTCGCTAGCGGGGGGAGCTCCTACAATGAGCAGTTCTTC